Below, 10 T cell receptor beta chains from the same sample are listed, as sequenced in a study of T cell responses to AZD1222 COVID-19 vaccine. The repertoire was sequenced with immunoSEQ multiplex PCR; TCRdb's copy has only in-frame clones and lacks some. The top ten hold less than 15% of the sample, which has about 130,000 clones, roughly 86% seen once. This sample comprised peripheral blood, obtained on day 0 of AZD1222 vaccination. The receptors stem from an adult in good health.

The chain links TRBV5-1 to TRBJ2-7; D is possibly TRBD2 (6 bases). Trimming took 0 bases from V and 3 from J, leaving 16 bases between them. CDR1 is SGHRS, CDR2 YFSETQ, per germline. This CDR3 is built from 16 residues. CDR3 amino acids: CASSLAGDPRNYEQYF. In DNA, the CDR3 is TGCGCCAGCAGCTTGGCGGGGGATCCGAGAAACTACGAGCAGTACTTC.

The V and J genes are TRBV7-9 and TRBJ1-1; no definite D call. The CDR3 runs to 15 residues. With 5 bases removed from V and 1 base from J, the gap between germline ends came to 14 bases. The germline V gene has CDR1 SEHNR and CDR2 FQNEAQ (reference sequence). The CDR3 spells CASSADLTANTEAFF. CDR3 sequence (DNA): TGTGCCAGCAGCGCGGATTTAACAGCGAACACTGAAGCTTTCTTT.

CDR3: CASSQRQGEQFF. As DNA, the CDR3 is TGTGCCAGCAGCCAAAGACAGGGCGAGCAGTTCTTC. The chain carries TRBV6-5 and TRBJ2-1; 7 bases agree with TRBD1. The CDR3 is 12 residues long. From germline, CDR1 is MNHEY and CDR2 SVGAGI. The V segment lost 6 bases and the J segment 10 bases; nucleotides outside the gene matches: 6.

DNA of the CDR3: TGTGCCAGTACTTTCGCGGGAGCCGACACCGGGGAGCTGTTTTTT. Amino acids: CASTFAGADTGELFF. This rearrangement joins TRBV19 to TRBJ2-2; TRBD2 agrees at 7 bases. This CDR3 region has 15 residues. Germline assignment: CDR1 LNHDA and CDR2 SQIVND (reference sequence). The V segment lost 7 bases and the J segment 3 bases; nucleotides outside the gene matches: 8.

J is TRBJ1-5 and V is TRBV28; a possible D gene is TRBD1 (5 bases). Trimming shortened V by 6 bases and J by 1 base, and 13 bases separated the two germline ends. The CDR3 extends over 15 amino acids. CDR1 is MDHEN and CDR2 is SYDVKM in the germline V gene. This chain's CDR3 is CASRTLRGSNQPQHF. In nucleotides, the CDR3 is TGTGCCAGCAGGACTCTACGGGGCAGCAATCAGCCCCAGCATTTT. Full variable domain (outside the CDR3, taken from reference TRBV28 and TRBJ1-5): DVKVTQSSRYLVKRTGEKVFLECVQDMDHENMFWYRQDPGLGLRLIYFSYDVKMKEKGDIPEGYSVSREKKERFSLILESASTNQTSMYLCASRTLRGSNQPQHFGDGTRLSIL.

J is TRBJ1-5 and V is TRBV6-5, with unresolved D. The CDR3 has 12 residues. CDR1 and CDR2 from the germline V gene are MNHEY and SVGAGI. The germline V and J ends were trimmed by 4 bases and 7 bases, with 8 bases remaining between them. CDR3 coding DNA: TGTGCCAGCAGTTCACACGGGCAGCCCCAGCATTTT. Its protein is CASSSHGQPQHF.

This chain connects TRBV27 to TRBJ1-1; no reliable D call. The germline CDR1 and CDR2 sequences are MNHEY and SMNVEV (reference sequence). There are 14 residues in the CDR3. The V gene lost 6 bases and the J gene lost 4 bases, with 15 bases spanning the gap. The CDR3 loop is CASSPGFASTEAFF. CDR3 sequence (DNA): TGTGCCAGCAGCCCGGGATTTGCGAGCACTGAAGCTTTCTTT.

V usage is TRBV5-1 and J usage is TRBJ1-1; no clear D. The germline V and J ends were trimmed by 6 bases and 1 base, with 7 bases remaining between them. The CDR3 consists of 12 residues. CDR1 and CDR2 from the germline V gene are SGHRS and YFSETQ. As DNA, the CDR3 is TGCGCCAGCAAGGAGGGGAACACTGAAGCTTTCTTT. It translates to CASKEGNTEAFF.

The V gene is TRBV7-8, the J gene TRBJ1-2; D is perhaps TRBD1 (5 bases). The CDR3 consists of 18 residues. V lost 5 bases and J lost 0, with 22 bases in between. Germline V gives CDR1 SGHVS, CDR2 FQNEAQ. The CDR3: CASSPARAGRRANYGYTF. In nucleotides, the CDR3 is TGTGCCAGCAGCCCCGCCCGGGCAGGGCGACGAGCTAACTATGGCTACACCTTC.

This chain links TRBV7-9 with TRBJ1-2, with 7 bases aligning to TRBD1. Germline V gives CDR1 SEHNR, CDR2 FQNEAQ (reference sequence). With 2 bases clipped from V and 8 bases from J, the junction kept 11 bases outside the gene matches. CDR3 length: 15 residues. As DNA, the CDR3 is TGTGCCAGCAGCTTAAGGGGCAGGGGGATCTTGGGCTACACCTTC. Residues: CASSLRGRGILGYTF.